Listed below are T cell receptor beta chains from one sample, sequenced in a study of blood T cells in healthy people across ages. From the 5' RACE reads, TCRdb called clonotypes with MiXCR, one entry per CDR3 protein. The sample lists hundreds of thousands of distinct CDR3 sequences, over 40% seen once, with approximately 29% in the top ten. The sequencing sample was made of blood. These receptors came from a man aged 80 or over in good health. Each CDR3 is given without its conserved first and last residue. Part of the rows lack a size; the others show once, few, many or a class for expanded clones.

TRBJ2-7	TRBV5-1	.	ASSLGTGLLSHEQY
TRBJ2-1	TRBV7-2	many	ASRIGLASSYNEQF
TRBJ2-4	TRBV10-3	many	AISEGLAKNIQY
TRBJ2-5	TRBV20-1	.	SALRDRGFQETQY
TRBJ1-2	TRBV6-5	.	ASSYSGRGQGAGYT
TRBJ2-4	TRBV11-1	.	ASSPDGIPKNIQY
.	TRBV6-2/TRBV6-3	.	TSSILGEQY
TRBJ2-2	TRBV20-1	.	SARAGEAGELF
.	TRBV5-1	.	ASSFFSGVQVETQY
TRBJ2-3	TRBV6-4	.	ASSALAGVSTDTQY
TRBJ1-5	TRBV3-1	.	ASSLRQTNQPQH
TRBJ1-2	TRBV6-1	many	ASRTGVSYGYT
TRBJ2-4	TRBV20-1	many	SALLAGGRNIQY